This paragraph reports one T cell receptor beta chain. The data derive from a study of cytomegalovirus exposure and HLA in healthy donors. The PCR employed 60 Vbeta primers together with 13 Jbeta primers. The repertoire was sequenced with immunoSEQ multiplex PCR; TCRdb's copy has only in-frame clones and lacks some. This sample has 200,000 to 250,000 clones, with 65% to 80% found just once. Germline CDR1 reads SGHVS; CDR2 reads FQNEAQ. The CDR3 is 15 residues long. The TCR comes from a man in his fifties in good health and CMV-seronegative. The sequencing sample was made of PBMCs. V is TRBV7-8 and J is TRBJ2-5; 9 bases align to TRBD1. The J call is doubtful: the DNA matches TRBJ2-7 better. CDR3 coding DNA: TGTGCCAGCAGCTTAGTACAGGGGGCCTCCTACGAGCAGTACTTC. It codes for CASSLVQGASYEQYF.